This TCR beta chain was captured by sequencing in a study of OX40 agonist ivuxolimab in advanced cancers. Germline V gives CDR1 SNHLY, CDR2 FYNNEI. The CDR3 consists of 13 residues. The J segment lost 7 bases and the V segment lost 4 bases, leaving 7 bases of the junction unmatched. Sequencing was performed with immunoSEQ multiplex PCR; in TCRdb, only in-frame clones are kept and a portion is missing. The data contain 65,000 to 90,000 clones, 86% of them singletons. The material was CD4+ or CD8+ T cells sorted from blood, obtained in a trial of the OX40 agonist ivuxolimab. The source is an adult with an advanced solid tumor such as melanoma, head and neck, liver or kidney cancer. This chain connects TRBV2 to TRBJ2-7, with TRBD2 matching over 7 bases. The DNA for the CDR3 is TGTGCCAGCAGTGCCGCGGGAGTGGAAGAGCAGTACTTC. This sequence encodes CASSAAGVEEQYF.